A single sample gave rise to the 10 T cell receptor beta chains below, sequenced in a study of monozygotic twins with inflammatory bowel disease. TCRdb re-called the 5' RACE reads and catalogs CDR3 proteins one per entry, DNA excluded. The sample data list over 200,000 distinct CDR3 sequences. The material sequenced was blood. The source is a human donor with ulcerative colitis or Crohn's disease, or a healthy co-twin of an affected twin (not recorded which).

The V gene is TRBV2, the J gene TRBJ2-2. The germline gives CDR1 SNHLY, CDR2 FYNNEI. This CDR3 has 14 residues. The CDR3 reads CASSQELNTAELFF.

CDR3 region: CASSLDGPRGNTIYF. This chain uses TRBV5-1 with TRBJ1-3. The V gene's germline CDR1 is SGHRS and CDR2 YFSETQ. The CDR3 has 15 amino acids.

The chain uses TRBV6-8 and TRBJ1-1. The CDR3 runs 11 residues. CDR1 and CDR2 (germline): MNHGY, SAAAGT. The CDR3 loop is CASRWSADSFF.

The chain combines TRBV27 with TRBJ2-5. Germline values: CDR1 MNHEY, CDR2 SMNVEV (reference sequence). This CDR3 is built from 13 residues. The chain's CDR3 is CASGVRRQETQYF.

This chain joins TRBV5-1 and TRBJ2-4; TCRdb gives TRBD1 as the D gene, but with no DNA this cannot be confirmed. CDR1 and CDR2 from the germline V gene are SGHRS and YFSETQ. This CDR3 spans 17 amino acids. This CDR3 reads CASSLSRRGIAKNIQYF.

The CDR3 protein is CASSQAPGAPRFEAFF. The chain carries TRBV4-1 and TRBJ1-1; TCRdb's D call, TRBD1, is unchecked because there is no DNA. Germline V gives CDR1 MGHRA, CDR2 YSYEKL. CDR3 length: 16 residues.

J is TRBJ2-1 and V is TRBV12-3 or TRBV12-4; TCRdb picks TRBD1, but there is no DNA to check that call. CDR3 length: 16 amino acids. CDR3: CASSSGQGMGTDEQFF.

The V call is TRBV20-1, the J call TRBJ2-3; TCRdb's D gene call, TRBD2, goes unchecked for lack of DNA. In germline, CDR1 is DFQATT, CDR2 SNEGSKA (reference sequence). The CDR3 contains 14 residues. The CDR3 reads CSARVAGGTDTQYF.

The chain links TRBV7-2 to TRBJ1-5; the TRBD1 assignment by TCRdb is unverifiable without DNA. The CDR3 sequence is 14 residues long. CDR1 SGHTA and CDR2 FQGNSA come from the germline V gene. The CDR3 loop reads CASSLVAGGEPQHF. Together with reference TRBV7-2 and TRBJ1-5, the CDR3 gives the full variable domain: GAGVSQSPSNKVTEKGKDVELRCDPISGHTALYWYRQSLGQGLEFLIYFQGNSAPDKSGLPSDRFSAERTGGSVSTLTIQRTQQEDSAVYLCASSLVAGGEPQHFGDGTRLSIL.

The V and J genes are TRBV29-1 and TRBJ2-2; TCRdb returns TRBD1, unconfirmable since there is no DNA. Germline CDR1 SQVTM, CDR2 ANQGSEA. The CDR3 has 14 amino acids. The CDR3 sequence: CSVPDREKGGELFF.